These 8 T cell receptor beta chains share one sample of origin, sequenced in a study of response to subunit inactivated influenza vaccine (dated by TCRdb to 2017 to 2018). The method behind the library was RT-PCR. The instrument was an Illumina HiSeq 2500. TCRdb took the public reads, trimmed them with fastp at Q25, ran MiXCR for clone calling and kept in-frame beta chains. When rows share a CDR3 protein, they turn into one entry using the most common DNA and genes. This sample holds 500,000 to 750,000 distinct CDR3 sequences; 11% to 15% were observed only once. More than 9.5% of the sample lies in the top ten. The sample here was PBMCs from blood, taken about 12 days after vaccination. All receptors come from a man in his forties or fifties who received an inactivated influenza vaccine. Donor details come from another sample of the same person, matched by shared clones.

This clonotype appeared a few times. This chain links TRBV6-5 with TRBJ2-7, with no clear D. Germline CDR1 and CDR2: MNHEY and SVGAGI. Trimming removed 2 bases at V and 2 bases at J, with 13 bases between. The CDR3 consists of 15 residues. This CDR3 reads CASSYAALGTYEQYF. The CDR3 coding sequence is TGTGCCAGCAGTTACGCCGCCCTCGGAACCTACGAGCAGTACTTC.

This clonotype was seen a few times. The chain employs TRBV7-8 and TRBJ1-5, with D uncertain. Germline V gene data show CDR1 as SGHVS and CDR2 as FQNEAQ. V lost 5 bases, J lost 0 bases, and 17 bases lay in between. The CDR3 is 17 amino acids. The CDR3 DNA sequence: TGTGCCAGCAGCCAAACAACCGCAGACGTTAGCAATCAGCCCCAGCATTTT. This translates into CASSQTTADVSNQPQHF. The variable domain in full, completed from reference TRBV7-8 and TRBJ1-5, reads GAGVSQSPRYKVAKRGQDVALRCDPISGHVSLFWYQQALGQGPEFLTYFQNEAQLDKSGLPSDRFFAERPEGSVSTLKIQRTQQEDSAVYLCASSQTTADVSNQPQHFGDGTRLSIL.

The chain links TRBV7-2 to TRBJ2-5; D unclear. V was cut by 0 bases and J by 1 base, with 12 bases left in between. Germline CDR1 and CDR2: SGHTA and FQGNSA. The CDR3 runs 16 residues. CDR3 DNA: TGTGCCAGCAGCTTAGCGAGTCGGGTTCCCCAAGAGACCCAGTACTTC. Its protein is CASSLASRVPQETQYF.

This clonotype was observed a handful of times. The gene calls are TRBV6-5 and TRBJ1-3, with a possible D match to TRBD1 (5 bases). The CDR3 covers 18 residues. The germline V gene has CDR1 MNHEY and CDR2 SVGAGI. V dropped 0 bases and J dropped 0 bases, with 15 bases sitting between them. CDR3 nucleotide sequence: TGTGCCAGCAGTTACTCGTCCAAAGGGGCTGCCTCTGGAAACACCATATATTTT. Its translation is CASSYSSKGAASGNTIYF.

This clonotype was detected a few times. The chain combines TRBV6-1 with TRBJ2-3; no firm D call. Trimming took 5 bases from V and 2 from J, leaving 14 bases between them. The CDR3 runs to 15 residues. Germline CDR1 is MNHNS and CDR2 is SASEGT. The CDR3 here is CASSPEVRFTDTQYF. The CDR3, as DNA: TGTGCCAGCAGTCCCGAGGTTAGGTTCACAGATACGCAGTATTTT.

This clonotype was counted between two and nine times. This sequence joins TRBV18 and TRBJ2-3; D unclear. Per the germline V gene, CDR1 is KGHSH and CDR2 is LQKENI. The CDR3 loop spans 13 amino acids. V was shortened by 2 bases and J by 6 bases, with 9 bases between the two germline ends. The CDR3 DNA follows: TGTGCCAGCTCACCAGTAGGGCTCGATACGCAGTATTTT. This encodes CASSPVGLDTQYF.

This clonotype was seen at least ten times. The rearrangement joins TRBV29-1 to TRBJ1-1; tentative D call: TRBD1 (6 bases). Germline CDR1 SQVTM, CDR2 ANQGSEA. The CDR3 runs 11 residues. The ends were cut back, 5 bases at V and 5 bases at J, with 9 bases in the middle. As DNA, the CDR3 is TGCAGCGTTTGGCAGGGGACTGAAGCTTTCTTT. Its translation: CSVWQGTEAFF.

This rearrangement joins TRBV10-3 to TRBJ2-5; 7 positions agree with TRBD2. Germline V gives CDR1 ENHRY, CDR2 SYGVKD. The CDR3 is 13 residues long. V dropped 4 bases and J dropped 5; count of bases not matched to a gene: 4. The CDR3 here is CAISGGLVETQYF. The CDR3, as DNA: TGTGCCATCAGTGGTGGACTAGTGGAGACCCAGTACTTC.